Reported below is one TCR beta chain. Its antigen is still unknown. No clone much larger than this one lies a single base away; base qualities are absent. The CDR3 regions of human TCRbeta chains were analyzed by immunosequencing. The study's own analysis went as follows. TCRs in the repertoires were matched against a reference library of SARS-CoV-2-specific TCRs that had been generated with the MIRA antigen-specificity platform. Breadth was defined as the fraction of unique TCRs that were SARS-CoV-2-associated, and depth was defined as the fraction of total T cells that were SARS-CoV-2-associated. Using the MIRA data, each spike-specific TCR was mapped to the spike region that the TCR reacts to and placed in a CD4 or CD8 class. Log10-transformed breadth and depth values were compared by one-way ANOVA with Sidak's multiple comparisons tests. What TCRdb holds here is the immuneACCESS table cut down to in-frame rearrangements. Part of the clones is not present; checked against another copy, under half of the missing clones reflect an unresolved V gene, and the others are unexplained. The V and J calls and the clone size are those of that table, but D and trimming were determined from the DNA. The sample table shows more than 150,000 clones, and about 94% are seen once. The ten largest clones represent about 9.2% of the sample.

This sample was taken from a study of T cell responses to AZD1222 COVID-19 vaccine (dated by TCRdb to the early 2020s). For the study in its entirety: AZD1222 recipients given second doses at about 4 weeks or at about 12 weeks were pooled, since spike-specific TCR depth and breadth were not found to differ between the two schedules. A total of 233 trial participants underwent TCR sequencing, of whom about 210 received two doses of AZD1222 and about 25 received two doses of the MenACWY control vaccine. Trial participants were enrolled by age into 18-55, 56-69 and 70-plus year subgroups, with roughly 150, 30 and 60 TCR-sequenced participants respectively. Findings and caveats that apply to the study as a whole: CD4 TCRs associated with the vaccine covered the entire spike protein, and the dominant responses were in regions 160-218 and 743-854. In the small 56-69-year group, the increase in depth fell short of significance, most likely because of low power. Conclusions about previously exposed vaccinees are limited, since just five or six AZD1222 recipients were seropositive for SARS-CoV-2 at baseline. Spike-specific TCR breadth and depth rose significantly after two AZD1222 doses compared with day 0 and with MenACWY recipients. Participants were mostly white British, with more females than males. The authors suggested clonal diversity may have been underestimated. Epitopes outside the regions mutated in the B.1.351 and B.1.1.7 variants were reportedly recognized by nearly half of the unique spike-specific TCRs. Because no day 14 peak-response samples were available, the repertoires could be characterized only after the peak T cell response.

The time point label, as the study defines it: baseline before first vaccination. Samples from vaccinated people were obtained from the UK trials COV001 and COV002, which included a single-blind randomized controlled phase 2/3 trial of AZD1222 (ChAdOx1 nCoV-19) in healthy adults. For TCRbeta chain sequencing, PBMC samples from trial participants were taken at day 0 and at day 28 after the second dose. The germline V gene (reference sequence) specifies MNHEY as CDR1 and SMNVEV as CDR2. The germline V and J ends show losses of 11 bases and 7 bases respectively, and no gene match explains 8 bases of the junction. Inclusive of the bounding cysteine and phenylalanine, the CDR3 is 14 residues long. This entry keeps only the CDR3 DNA: 42 bases, framed from base 1.

This specimen consisted of peripheral blood, obtained on day 0 of AZD1222 vaccination. Here the chain combines TRBV27 and TRBJ2-1, and 13 bases in between align with TRBD2. The TCR originated in an adult in good health. The bases are TGTGCCGCACGGACTAGCGGGAGTGGAAATGAGCAGTTCTTC. Its protein product is CAARTSGSGNEQFF.